This T cell receptor beta chain stems from a study of blood T cell repertoires in COVID-19. V lost 6 bases to trimming and J lost 1 base; unmatched junction nucleotides: 7. CDR1 is MDHEN, CDR2 SYDVKM, per germline. The CDR3 length is 16 residues. Clones were read by immunoSEQ multiplex PCR, and TCRdb kept only the in-frame ones, dropping some. Among approximately 300,000 clones, around 90% were seen once, and the ten largest hold around 4.8%. This receptor was obtained from a man between 60 and 70 years old who had recovered from COVID-19. This chain links TRBV28 with TRBJ2-5; 11 bases are shared with TRBD2. The sequencing input was PBMCs or T cells enriched from blood (not recorded which). CDR3 sequence reads: CASSRLAGPLQETQYF. The CDR3 region has the DNA TGTGCCAGCAGCCGACTAGCGGGACCTCTCCAAGAGACCCAGTACTTC.